Below, 8 T cell receptor beta chains from the same sample are listed, as sequenced in a study of cytomegalovirus exposure and HLA in healthy donors. Both 60 Vbeta primers and 13 Jbeta primers went into the PCR. Sequencing was performed with immunoSEQ multiplex PCR; in TCRdb, only in-frame clones are kept and a portion is missing. This repertoire comprises around 120,000 clones; its ten largest clones make up around 0.6%. The sample taken for sequencing was PBMCs. These receptors were taken from a man in his fifties or sixties in good health and CMV-seronegative.

This chain uses TRBV5-4 with TRBJ2-2; D not certain. Germline CDR1 is SGHNT and CDR2 is YYREEE (reference sequence). This CDR3 has 13 amino acids. The germline V and J ends were trimmed by 0 bases and 9 bases, with 9 bases remaining between them. DNA for the CDR3: TGTGCCAGCAGCTTGGAAAGTGGCCGGGAGCTGTTTTTT. Its translation: CASSLESGRELFF.

The chain links TRBV4-1 to TRBJ2-7; a weak D match, TRBD2 (5 bases). Deletions cut 1 base from V and 2 bases from J, with 12 bases between. The CDR3 is 15 amino acids. CDR1 is MGHRA, CDR2 YSYEKL, per germline. CDR3 protein: CASSQGRTDTYEQYF. Here the CDR3 DNA reads TGCGCCAGCAGCCAAGGGAGGACCGATACCTACGAGCAGTACTTC.

CDR3 coding DNA: TGTGCCAGCAGCGTAGAGCCCGGAGGCAATCAGCCCCAGCATTTT. Translated: CASSVEPGGNQPQHF. V is TRBV9 and J is TRBJ1-5, with D unclear. Trimming pared 0 bases from V and 2 bases from J, leaving 9 bases between. CDR1 SGDLS and CDR2 YYNGEE come from the germline V gene. This CDR3 has 15 amino acids.

CDR3 sequence reads: CASSPAGGASGANVLTF. DNA of the CDR3: TGTGCCAGCAGCCCCGCGGGGGGGGCGAGTGGGGCCAACGTCCTGACTTTC. The V call is TRBV7-2, the J call TRBJ2-6; 9 positions agree with TRBD2. The ends lost 5 bases at V and 3 bases at J; junction bases unmatched: 8. CDR3 length: 17 amino acids. Germline V gene lookup returns CDR1 SGHTA and CDR2 FQGNSA.

The V gene is TRBV9, the J gene TRBJ1-4; 9 bases match TRBD1. CDR3 size: 16 residues. The junction had 6 bases not matched to a gene; V was cut back by 2 bases and J by 4 bases. CDR1 is SGDLS and CDR2 is YYNGEE in the germline V gene. CDR3 DNA: TGTGCCAGCAGCGTTGGGACAGGGCGGGGTAATGAAAAACTGTTTTTT. Translated: CASSVGTGRGNEKLFF.

V gene TRBV4-1 combines with J gene TRBJ2-5, with 7 bases fitting TRBD2. The J segment lost 1 base and the V segment lost 0 bases, leaving 2 bases of the junction unmatched. The CDR3 totals 15 residues. Germline V lookup: CDR1 MGHRA, CDR2 YSYEKL. CDR3 amino acids: CASSQEGGGQETQYF. The CDR3, as DNA: TGCGCCAGCAGCCAAGAAGGCGGGGGCCAAGAGACCCAGTACTTC.

V gene TRBV7-9 combines with J gene TRBJ2-2; D perhaps matches TRBD2 (5 bases). The CDR3 runs 18 residues. V was shortened by 0 bases and J by 6 bases, with 20 bases between the two germline ends. The V gene's germline CDR1 is SEHNR and CDR2 FQNEAQ (reference sequence). The CDR3 sequence: CASSLAFSTDRRSGELFF. The CDR3 DNA is TGTGCCAGCAGCTTAGCATTTAGTACAGATAGGAGGTCCGGGGAGCTGTTTTTT.

The rearrangement joins TRBV5-1 to TRBJ1-1; 7 bases fit TRBD1. Trimming at V came to 4 bases and at J to 3 bases, leaving 6 bases not matched to a gene. The germline V gene encodes CDR1 SGHRS and CDR2 YFSETQ. The CDR3 extends over 14 amino acids. For the CDR3, the DNA is TGCGCCAGCAGCCCAGACAGGGCGGACACTGAAGCTTTCTTT. Translating gives CASSPDRADTEAFF.